A selection of T cell receptor beta chains follows, all from one sample in a study of beta chain features in type 1 diabetes. Clones were sequenced by immunoSEQ multiplex PCR, and TCRdb holds only the in-frame ones, with some missing. Of roughly 120,000 clones in the sample, approximately 39% were seen once. The sample was stem cell memory CD4+ T cells from blood. The origin of the receptors is a young woman in good health. The CDR3 runs from the conserved cysteine through the conserved F or W. A D gene is named only where the DNA matches it firmly. Size is omitted from some rows. Given values are once, few, many or a class for expanded clones.

J,V,size,D,DNA,CDR3
TRBJ2-7,TRBV7-2,NA,TRBD1,TGTGCCAGCAGCTTTCGGACAGGGAGGTACGAGCAGTACTTC,CASSFRTGRYEQYF
TRBJ2-1,TRBV28,few,TRBD2,TGTGCCAGCAGTCGCCGGACTAGTGATTACAATGAGCAGTTCTTC,CASSRRTSDYNEQFF
TRBJ2-3,TRBV29-1,few,TRBD1,TGCAGCGTTACAAGGACAGGGGAGCGCGAGTATTTT,CSVTRTGEREYF
TRBJ2-1,TRBV19,NA,TRBD2,TGTGCCAGTAGCACCCGGACTAGCTTGAGCTCCTACAATGAGCAGTTCTTC,CASSTRTSLSSYNEQFF
TRBJ1-1,TRBV18,few,TRBD1,TGTGCCAGCTCACCACAGACAGGGACGAACACTGAAGCTTTCTTT,CASSPQTGTNTEAFF
TRBJ2-5,TRBV18,NA,TRBD1,TGTGCCAGCTCACCACTCGGGACAGGGGGAGAGACCCAGTACTTC,CASSPLGTGGETQYF
TRBJ1-1,TRBV27,NA,NA,TGTGCCAGCAGTTTCATGCTGACCGCGGGACCAAACACTGAAGCTTTCTTT,CASSFMLTAGPNTEAFF
TRBJ2-3,TRBV5-1,few,NA,TGCGCCAGCAGCCCCACCGACATGAGCACAGATACGCAGTATTTT,CASSPTDMSTDTQYF
TRBJ2-7,TRBV5-4,NA,TRBD2,TGTGCCAGCAGCTTTAGCGGGAGAGCTGCCGAGCAGTACTTC,CASSFSGRAAEQYF
TRBJ1-1,TRBV20-1,NA,TRBD1,TGCAGCGACCAAGGGACAGTTGAAGCTTTCTTT,CSDQGTVEAFF
TRBJ2-3,TRBV18,few,NA,TGTGCCAGCTCACGTGCCGCCGTAGGCACAGATACGCAGTATTTT,CASSRAAVGTDTQYF
TRBJ2-3,TRBV5-1,once,TRBD2,TGCGCCAGCAGCAGAGGCCGCTCTACTAGCGGGTCAGGAGATACGCAGTATTTT,CASSRGRSTSGSGDTQYF
TRBJ2-1,TRBV28,NA,NA,TGTGCCAGCAGTTTCCAGCGTGAGCAGTTCTTC,CASSFQREQFF
TRBJ2-3,TRBV28,NA,NA,TGTGCCAGCAGTTTGGTGAGGGCAGACACAGATACGCAGTATTTT,CASSLVRADTDTQYF
TRBJ2-1,TRBV11-3,few,NA,TGTGCCAGCAGCCCCCGATTAGGGGGTTGGAATGAGCAGTTCTTC,CASSPRLGGWNEQFF
TRBJ2-7,TRBV7-9,once,TRBD2,TGTGCCAGCAGCTTAATGGCGGGAGTTGTCCACGAGCAGTACTTC,CASSLMAGVVHEQYF
TRBJ2-7,TRBV15,few,TRBD1,TGTGCCACCAGCAGAGGCGGGACAGGCTCCTACGAGCAGTACTTC,CATSRGGTGSYEQYF
TRBJ2-6,TRBV4-3,once,NA,TGCGCCAGCAGCCGAAAACCCCGACAGGACTCTGGGGCCAACGTCCTGACTTTC,CASSRKPRQDSGANVLTF
TRBJ2-5,TRBV28,NA,TRBD1,TGTGCCAGCAGATCCGGGACAGGGGAGATGGCCCAGTACTTC,CASRSGTGEMAQYF
TRBJ1-3,TRBV28,once,TRBD1,TGTGCCAGCAGAACAGGGGCTTCGAGAAACACCATATATTTT,CASRTGASRNTIYF
TRBJ1-1,TRBV5-1,few,NA,TGCGCCAGCAGCTTGCCGGGTTCAGGGATCACTGAAGCTTTCTTT,CASSLPGSGITEAFF
TRBJ1-3,TRBV25-1,NA,NA,TGTGCCAGCAGTGAATCTGGTTGGGGGCCTGGAAACACCATATATTTT,CASSESGWGPGNTIYF
TRBJ2-5,TRBV18,NA,TRBD2,TGTGCCAGCTCACAGGGACTAGGGGAGACCCAGTACTTC,CASSQGLGETQYF
TRBJ2-1,TRBV19,NA,TRBD2,TGTGCCACCACCCGGACTAGCGGAAACAATGAGCAGTTCTTC,CATTRTSGNNEQFF
TRBJ2-3,TRBV4-3,once,NA,TGCGCCAGCAGCCAAGATATCGGGACTTCTAGCACAGATACGCAGTATTTT,CASSQDIGTSSTDTQYF
TRBJ1-1,TRBV19,NA,NA,TGTGCCAGTAGCCGAGGGGGGAACACTGAAGCTTTCTTT,CASSRGGNTEAFF
TRBJ2-5,TRBV6-5,NA,NA,TGTGCCAGCAGTCGAGGCCCCGTCCAAGAGACCCAGTACTTC,CASSRGPVQETQYF
TRBJ2-7,TRBV6-6,NA,TRBD1,TGTGCCAGCGGCCGACAGGGGTCCTACGAGCAGTACTTC,CASGRQGSYEQYF
TRBJ1-1,TRBV7-3,NA,NA,TGTGCCAGCAGCCAGGGGCACAGAGGTTTCAACACTGAAGCTTTCTTT,CASSQGHRGFNTEAFF
TRBJ2-1,TRBV9,NA,TRBD1,TGTGCCAGCAGCACCTTGGGACAGGGGTGGGATGAGCAGTTCTTC,CASSTLGQGWDEQFF
TRBJ2-7,TRBV7-2,few,TRBD1,TGTGCCAGCAGCCCTCGACAGGGACCCTACGAGCAGTACTTC,CASSPRQGPYEQYF
TRBJ1-4,TRBV29-1,few,TRBD1,TGCAGCGTTAGGGGGCGCGGTGAAAAACTGTTTTTT,CSVRGRGEKLFF
TRBJ2-2,TRBV5-4,NA,NA,TGTGCCAGCAGCTTGGGACGGGCGGGCCCCGTTAACACCGGGGAGCTGTTTTTT,CASSLGRAGPVNTGELFF
TRBJ2-1,TRBV28,few,TRBD2,TGTGCCAGCGTCCCCTCTAGCGGCCAAACCTACAATGAGCAGTTCTTC,CASVPSSGQTYNEQFF
TRBJ2-5,TRBV7-3,NA,TRBD2,TGTGCCAGCAGCTTATCTGCGGGAGGGGGTCAAGAGACCCAGTACTTC,CASSLSAGGGQETQYF
TRBJ2-5,TRBV20-1,NA,NA,TGCAGTGCTAGCGGTGAGACCCAGTACTTC,CSASGETQYF
TRBJ1-1,TRBV2,NA,TRBD1,TGTGCCAGCAAGGGGGCTTTAGGGAACACTGAAGCTTTCTTT,CASKGALGNTEAFF
TRBJ2-7,TRBV5-4,NA,TRBD2,TGTGCCAGCAGCTTGGCTAGCGGTGGCTCCTACGAGCAGTACTTC,CASSLASGGSYEQYF
TRBJ2-3,TRBV28,few,NA,TGTGCCAGCGCGCTAGAGCAAGGGGGCACAGATACGCAGTATTTT,CASALEQGGTDTQYF
TRBJ1-5,TRBV19,NA,NA,TGTGCCAGTATAAGCGGGCGCGGTCAGCCCCAGCATTTT,CASISGRGQPQHF
TRBJ1-2,TRBV4-2,few,NA,TGTGCCAGCAGCCAAGATGGGCACAGCACAGTCTATGGCTACACCTTC,CASSQDGHSTVYGYTF
TRBJ2-3,TRBV12-5,NA,TRBD1,TGTGCTAGTGGTTTGAGGGGGCCAGCCTCTAGCACAGATACGCAGTATTTT,CASGLRGPASSTDTQYF
TRBJ2-3,TRBV5-4,few,TRBD1,TGTGCCAGCAGCTCGGGCGGGACAGGGTCCACAGATACGCAGTATTTT,CASSSGGTGSTDTQYF
TRBJ2-5,TRBV4-2,NA,TRBD2,TGTGCCAGCAGCCAAGATCCTCGAGCGGGTTCCGGACTAGCGGGAGGGCCTAGGGGGGAGACCCAGTACTTC,CASSQDPRAGSGLAGGPRGETQYF
TRBJ1-5,TRBV30,once,NA,TGTGCCTGGAATCAGGATCATCAGCCCCAGCATTTT,CAWNQDHQPQHF
TRBJ2-1,TRBV5-6,NA,NA,TGTGCCAGCCACCTATTGGGGGCCAATGAGCAGTTCTTC,CASHLLGANEQFF
TRBJ1-1,TRBV27,NA,NA,TGTGCCAGCAGGATCCGGGCCCCTGGGAGAACTGAAGCTTTCTTT,CASRIRAPGRTEAFF
TRBJ1-1,TRBV18,once,TRBD1,TGTGCTAGCTCACCACGGGCAGGGGGATTCGGCACTGAAGCTTTCTTT,CASSPRAGGFGTEAFF
TRBJ2-7,TRBV6-6,few,NA,TGTGCCAGCTTGGACGGCGGGCGGGCCCGGACCTACGAGCAGTACTTC,CASLDGGRARTYEQYF
TRBJ1-2,TRBV7-9,few,TRBD1,TGTGCCAGCAGCGCGGGACAGCGTCAGGATGGCTACACCTTC,CASSAGQRQDGYTF
TRBJ2-3,TRBV7-6,NA,TRBD2,TGTGCCAGCAGCTTAGGACTAGCGGTACGCACAGATACGCAGTATTTT,CASSLGLAVRTDTQYF
TRBJ2-1,TRBV11-2,NA,NA,TGTGCCAGCAGCTTAGATTTACGACTAATCGAGTTCTTC,CASSLDLRLIEFF
TRBJ1-2,TRBV28,NA,NA,TGTGCCAGCAGCGGTAACTATGGCTACACCTTC,CASSGNYGYTF
TRBJ2-6,TRBV30,NA,NA,TGTGCCTGGGGAGTCGGCCTGATGGGGGCCAACGTCCTGACTTTC,CAWGVGLMGANVLTF
TRBJ2-4,TRBV14,few,TRBD1,TGTGCCAGCAGCCAATTTGCCGGGACAGGGGTGAGGAGGGACATTCAGTACTTC,CASSQFAGTGVRRDIQYF
TRBJ2-3,TRBV18,few,TRBD1,TGTGCCAGCTCACCTCGGAAAGACAGGGGGCGATTAGGTCCCCCTCTCGGGAATACGCAGTATTTT,CASSPRKDRGRLGPPLGNTQYF
TRBJ2-3,TRBV28,NA,NA,TGTGCCAGCAGTTTAATTACGGGACTTGGCACAGATACGCAGTATTTT,CASSLITGLGTDTQYF
TRBJ2-7,TRBV7-2,NA,NA,TGTGCCAGCAGCTTACACGGCGGGACGGCCTACGAGCAGTACTTC,CASSLHGGTAYEQYF
TRBJ2-1,TRBV5-1,NA,TRBD2,TGCGCCAGCGGGGGGACTAGTTCTTACTACAATGAGCAGTTCTTC,CASGGTSSYYNEQFF
TRBJ2-1,TRBV30,NA,NA,TGTGCCTGGAGTTTTGACAGCTCCTACAATGAGCAGTTCTTC,CAWSFDSSYNEQFF